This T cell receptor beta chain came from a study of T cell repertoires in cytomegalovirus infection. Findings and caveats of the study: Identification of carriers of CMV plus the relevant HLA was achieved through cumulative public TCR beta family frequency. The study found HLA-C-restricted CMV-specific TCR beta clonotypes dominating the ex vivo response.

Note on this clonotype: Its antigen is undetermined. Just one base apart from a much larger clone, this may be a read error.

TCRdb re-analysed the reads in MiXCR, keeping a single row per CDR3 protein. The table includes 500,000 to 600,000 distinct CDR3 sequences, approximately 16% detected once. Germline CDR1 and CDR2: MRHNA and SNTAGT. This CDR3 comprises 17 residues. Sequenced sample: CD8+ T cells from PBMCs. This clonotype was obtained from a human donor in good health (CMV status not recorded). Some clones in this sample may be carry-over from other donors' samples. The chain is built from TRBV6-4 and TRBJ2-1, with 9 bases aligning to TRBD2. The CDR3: CTSSDSLLAGSYNEQFF. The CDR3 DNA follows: TGTACCAGCAGTGACTCGTTACTAGCGGGCTCCTACAATGAGCAGTTCTTC.